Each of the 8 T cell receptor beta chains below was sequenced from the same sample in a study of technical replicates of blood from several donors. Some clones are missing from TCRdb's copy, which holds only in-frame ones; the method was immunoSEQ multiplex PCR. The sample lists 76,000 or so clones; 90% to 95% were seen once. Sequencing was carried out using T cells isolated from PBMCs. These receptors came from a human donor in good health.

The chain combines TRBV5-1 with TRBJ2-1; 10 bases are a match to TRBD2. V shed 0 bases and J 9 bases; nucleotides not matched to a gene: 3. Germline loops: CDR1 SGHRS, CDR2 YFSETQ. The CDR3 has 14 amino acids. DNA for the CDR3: TGCGCCAGCAGCTTGGATAGCGGGAGGTTTGAGCAGTTCTTC. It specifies CASSLDSGRFEQFF.

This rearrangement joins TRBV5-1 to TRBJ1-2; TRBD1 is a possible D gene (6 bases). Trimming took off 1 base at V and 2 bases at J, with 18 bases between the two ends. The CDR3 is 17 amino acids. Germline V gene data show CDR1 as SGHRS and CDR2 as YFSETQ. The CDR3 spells CASSLQPTGGWNYGYTF. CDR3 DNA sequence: TGCGCCAGCAGCTTGCAGCCAACGGGGGGCTGGAACTATGGCTACACCTTC.

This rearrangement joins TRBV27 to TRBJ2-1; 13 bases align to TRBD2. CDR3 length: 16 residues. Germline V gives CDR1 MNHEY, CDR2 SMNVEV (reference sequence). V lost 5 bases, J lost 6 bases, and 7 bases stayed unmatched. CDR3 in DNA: TGTGCCAGCAGTCTTAGGACTAGCGGGAGAAGCAATGAGCAGTTCTTC. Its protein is CASSLRTSGRSNEQFF.

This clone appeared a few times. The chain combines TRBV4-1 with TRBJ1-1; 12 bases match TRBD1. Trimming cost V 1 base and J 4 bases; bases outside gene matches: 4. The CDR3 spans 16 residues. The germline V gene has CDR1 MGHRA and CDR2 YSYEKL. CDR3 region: CASSQAGTGGFTEAFF. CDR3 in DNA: TGCGCCAGCAGCCAAGCTGGGACAGGGGGCTTCACTGAAGCTTTCTTT.

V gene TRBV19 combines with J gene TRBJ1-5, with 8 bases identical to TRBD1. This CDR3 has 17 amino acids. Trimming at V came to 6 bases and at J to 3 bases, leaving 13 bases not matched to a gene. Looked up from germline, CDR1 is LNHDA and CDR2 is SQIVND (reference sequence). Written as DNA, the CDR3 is TGTGCCAGTAGAAACCGCCCCAGACAGGGGAACAATCAGCCCCAGCATTTT. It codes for CASRNRPRQGNNQPQHF.

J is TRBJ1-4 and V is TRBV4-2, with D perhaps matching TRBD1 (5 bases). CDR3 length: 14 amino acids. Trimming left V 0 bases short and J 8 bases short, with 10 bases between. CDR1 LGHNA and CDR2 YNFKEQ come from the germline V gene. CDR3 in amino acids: CASSQEGQGEKLFF. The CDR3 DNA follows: TGTGCCAGCAGCCAAGAAGGGCAGGGAGAAAAACTGTTTTTT.

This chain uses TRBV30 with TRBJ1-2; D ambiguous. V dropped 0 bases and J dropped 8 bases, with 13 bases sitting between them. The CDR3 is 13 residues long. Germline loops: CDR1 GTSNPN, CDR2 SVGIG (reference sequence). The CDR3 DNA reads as TGTGCCTGGAGTGTTTGGGAGAACTGGGGCTACACCTTC. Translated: CAWSVWENWGYTF.

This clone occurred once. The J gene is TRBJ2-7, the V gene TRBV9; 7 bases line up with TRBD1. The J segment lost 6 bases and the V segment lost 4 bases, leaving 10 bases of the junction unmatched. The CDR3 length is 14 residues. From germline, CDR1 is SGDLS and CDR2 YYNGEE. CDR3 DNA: TGTGCCAGCAGCCCCTGGACAGGTGCCGGCGAGCAGTACTTC. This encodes CASSPWTGAGEQYF. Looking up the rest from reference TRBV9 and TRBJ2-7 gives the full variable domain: DSGVTQTPKHLITATGQRVTLRCSPRSGDLSVYWYQQSLDQGLQFLIQYYNGEERAKGNILERFSAQQFPDLHSELNLSSLELGDSALYFCASSPWTGAGEQYFGPGTRLTVT.